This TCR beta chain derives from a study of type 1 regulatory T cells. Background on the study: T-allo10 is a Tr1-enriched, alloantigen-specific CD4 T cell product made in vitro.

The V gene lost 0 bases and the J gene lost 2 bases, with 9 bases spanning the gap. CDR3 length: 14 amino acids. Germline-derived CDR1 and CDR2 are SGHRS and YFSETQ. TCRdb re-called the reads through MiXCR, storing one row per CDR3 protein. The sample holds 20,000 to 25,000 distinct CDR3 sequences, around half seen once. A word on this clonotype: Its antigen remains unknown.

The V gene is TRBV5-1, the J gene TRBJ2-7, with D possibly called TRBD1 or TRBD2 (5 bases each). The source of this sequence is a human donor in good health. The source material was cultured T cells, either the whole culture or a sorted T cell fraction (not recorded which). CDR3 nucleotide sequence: TGCGCCAGCAGCTTGGGGGGACGGACCTACGAGCAGTACTTC. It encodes CASSLGGRTYEQYF.